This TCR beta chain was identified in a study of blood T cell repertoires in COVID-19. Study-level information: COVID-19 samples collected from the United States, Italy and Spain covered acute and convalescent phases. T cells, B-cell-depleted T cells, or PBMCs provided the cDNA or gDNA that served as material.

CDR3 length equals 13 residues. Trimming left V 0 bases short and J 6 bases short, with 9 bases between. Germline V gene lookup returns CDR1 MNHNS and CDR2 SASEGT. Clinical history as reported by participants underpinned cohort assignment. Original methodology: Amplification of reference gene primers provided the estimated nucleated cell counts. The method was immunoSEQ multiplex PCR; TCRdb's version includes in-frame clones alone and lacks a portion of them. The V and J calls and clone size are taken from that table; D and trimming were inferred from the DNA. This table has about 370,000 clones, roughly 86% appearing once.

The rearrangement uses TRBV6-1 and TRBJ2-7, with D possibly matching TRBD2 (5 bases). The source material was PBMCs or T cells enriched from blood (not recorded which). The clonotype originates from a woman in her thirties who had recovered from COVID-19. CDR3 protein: CASSEATRSEQYF. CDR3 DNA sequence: TGTGCCAGCAGTGAAGCAACTAGATCCGAGCAGTACTTC.